This TCR beta chain originates from a study of blood T cell repertoires in COVID-19. Overall study: COVID-19 samples collected from the United States, Italy and Spain covered acute and convalescent phases. The analysed material was cDNA or gDNA that came from T cells, B-cell-depleted T cells, or PBMCs.

Original data processing: Reference gene primer amplification gave nucleated cell count estimates. Libraries were prepared by immunoSEQ multiplex PCR; TCRdb keeps only in-frame clonotypes and omits some of them. V, J and clone size are taken as reported in that table, and D and trimming were inferred from the DNA itself. Among just over 300,000 clones listed, nearly 90% were seen once. Followed longitudinally, the Seattle patients had been enrolled during active infection. The sequenced material came from peripheral blood. The TCR was taken from a woman in her 30s with COVID-19, enrolled during active disease.

CDR3: CASSQEPGAVGQPQHF. The CDR3 DNA is TGTGCCAGCAGCCAAGAGCCAGGGGCCGTTGGACAGCCCCAGCATTTT. The rearrangement joins TRBV3-1 (or the pseudogene TRBV3-2) to TRBJ1-5; D is perhaps TRBD1 (6 bases). The CDR3 is 16 amino acids. V shed 0 bases and J shed 7 bases, with 16 bases lying between them. Looked up from germline, CDR1 is LGHDT and CDR2 is YNNKEL (reference sequence).